These 24 T cell receptor beta chains were sequenced from one sample in a study of PD-L1 blockade in urothelial cancer. Sample time point: pretreatment peripheral blood. Libraries were prepared by immunoSEQ multiplex PCR; TCRdb keeps only in-frame clonotypes and omits some of them. The sample has tens of thousands of clones; about four fifths are singletons. Sequencing was performed on PBMCs, taken around atezolizumab (anti-PD-L1) treatment. The receptors come from a man aged 60-69 years with urothelial cancer.

The chain is built from TRBV28 and TRBJ2-7; D might be TRBD1 (5 bases). Germline V gives CDR1 MDHEN, CDR2 SYDVKM. The CDR3 length is 15 residues. Trimming pared 6 bases from V and 0 bases from J, leaving 15 bases between. The CDR3 DNA reads TGTGCCAGCAGCCCCGGTGGGGCAGACTCCTACGAGCAGTACTTC. This gives the protein CASSPGGADSYEQYF.

This rearrangement joins TRBV20-1 to TRBJ1-2, with D perhaps TRBD1 (5 bases). Trimming took off 6 bases at V and 4 bases at J, with 9 bases between the two ends. The germline V gene encodes CDR1 DFQATT and CDR2 SNEGSKA (reference sequence). The CDR3 loop spans 11 amino acids. The CDR3: CSATDSYGYTF. The CDR3 bases are TGCAGTGCGACTGACAGCTATGGCTACACCTTC.

Comments on this clone: This sample also contains other DNA sequences that code for the same CDR3. V usage is TRBV2 and J usage is TRBJ1-1, with 9 bases identical to TRBD1. Unmatched junction bases numbered 4, after V lost 1 base and J lost 4 bases. The CDR3 runs to 15 residues. Germline V gives CDR1 SNHLY, CDR2 FYNNEI. Written as DNA, the CDR3 is TGTGCCAGCAGTGAAGACAGGGGGCGGGGCACTGAAGCTTTCTTT. Encoded protein: CASSEDRGRGTEAFF.

The chain has TRBV30 and TRBJ1-4; perhaps TRBD1 as D (6 bases). This CDR3 spans 14 amino acids. Trimming cost V 4 bases and J 5 bases, with 14 bases left between them. Germline values: CDR1 GTSNPN, CDR2 SVGIG (reference sequence). The CDR3 is CAWNNREGNEKLFF. The CDR3 nucleotides read TGTGCCTGGAACAACAGGGAGGGGAATGAAAAACTGTTTTTT.

In the case of this clone: The same CDR3 is also encoded by other DNA sequences in this sample. The chain is built from TRBV7-2 and TRBJ1-2; weak D call: TRBD1 (6 bases). The CDR3 has 13 amino acids. In germline, CDR1 is SGHTA, CDR2 FQGNSA. V was trimmed by 5 bases and J by 4 bases, leaving 11 bases between them. Here the CDR3 reads CASSRGQIYGYTF. CDR3 DNA sequence: TGTGCCAGCAGCCGCGGACAGATCTATGGCTACACCTTC.

This rearrangement joins TRBV2 to TRBJ2-5, with 10 bases that match TRBD1. J gave up 5 bases and V 7 bases, and 10 bases lay outside the gene matches. The CDR3 has 15 residues. CDR1 and CDR2 from the germline V gene are SNHLY and FYNNEI. CDR3 protein: CASIRTGGESETQYF. Here the CDR3 DNA reads TGTGCCAGCATAAGGACAGGGGGTGAATCGGAGACCCAGTACTTC. The whole variable domain, remainder taken from reference TRBV2 and TRBJ2-5, is EPEVTQTPSHQVTQMGQEVILRCVPISNHLYFYWYRQILGQKVEFLVSFYNNEISEKSEIFDDQFSVERPDGSNFTLKIRSTKLEDSAMYFCASIRTGGESETQYFGPGTRLLVL.

The chain links TRBV28 to TRBJ2-3, with a tentative D call TRBD2 (6 bases). Trimming removed 8 bases at V and 3 bases at J, with 15 bases between. The CDR3 is 14 amino acids. Germline V CDR1 and CDR2: MDHEN, SYDVKM. CDR3 sequence (DNA): TGTGCCAGCGGCGGGGTCGAGACGACAGATACGCAGTATTTT. Its translation is CASGGVETTDTQYF.

This clone was counted a single time. The chain has TRBV28 and TRBJ2-5; perhaps TRBD2 as D (5 bases). CDR1 and CDR2 from the germline V gene are MDHEN and SYDVKM. V was cut by 6 bases and J by 3 bases, with 11 bases left in between. This CDR3 is 13 amino acids long. The CDR3 DNA reads as TGTGCCAGCAGGCTAGGACTGAAAGAGACCCAGTACTTC. It yields the protein CASRLGLKETQYF.

The chain combines TRBV4-2 with TRBJ1-2; 8 bases line up with TRBD1. The V segment lost 4 bases and the J segment 2 bases; nucleotides outside the gene matches: 12. The CDR3 runs to 17 residues. CDR1 and CDR2 from the germline V gene are LGHNA and YNFKEQ. CDR3 residues: CASSRRASDRANYGYTF. The CDR3 coding sequence is TGTGCCAGCAGCCGGCGCGCTTCGGACAGGGCCAACTATGGCTACACCTTC.

This chain joins TRBV15 and TRBJ2-1; 12 bases are a match to TRBD2. CDR1 is LNHNV and CDR2 is YYDKDF in the germline V gene (reference sequence). Losses at the gene ends were 1 base for V and 9 bases for J; bases not matched to a gene: 7. The CDR3 totals 16 residues. The CDR3 DNA reads as TGTGCCACCAGCAGAGGACTAGCGGGGGTCGAGGGTGAGCAGTTCTTC. This translates into CATSRGLAGVEGEQFF.

CDR3 nucleotide sequence: TGTGCCAGCAGTCTCGGTTCCCCCGGCACTGAAGCTTTCTTT. It yields the protein CASSLGSPGTEAFF. The chain recombines TRBV2 with TRBJ1-1, with D hard to call. The CDR3 loop spans 14 amino acids. The V gene's germline CDR1 is SNHLY and CDR2 FYNNEI. Trimming removed 5 bases from V and 4 bases from J, with 14 bases in between. The complete variable domain, with remaining parts taken from reference TRBV2 and TRBJ1-1, reads EPEVTQTPSHQVTQMGQEVILRCVPISNHLYFYWYRQILGQKVEFLVSFYNNEISEKSEIFDDQFSVERPDGSNFTLKIRSTKLEDSAMYFCASSLGSPGTEAFFGQGTRLTVV.

V gene TRBV5-1 combines with J gene TRBJ1-1, with D possibly matching TRBD1 (6 bases). Trimming pared 2 bases from V and 1 base from J, leaving 6 bases between. Germline-derived CDR1 and CDR2 are SGHRS and YFSETQ. The CDR3 has 13 residues. The CDR3 spells CASSLQGNTEAFF. Written as DNA, the CDR3 is TGCGCCAGCAGCTTACAGGGGAACACTGAAGCTTTCTTT.

The chain combines TRBV5-6 with TRBJ2-2, with 7 bases matching TRBD2. Germline CDR1 reads SGHDT; CDR2 reads YYEEEE. CDR3 size: 14 residues. J gave up 7 bases and V 2 bases, and 5 bases lay outside the gene matches. CDR3 in amino acids: CASSFQRGSGELFF. The CDR3 DNA sequence: TGTGCCAGCAGCTTCCAGCGGGGAAGCGGGGAGCTGTTTTTT.

This clone has only a few counts. The chain combines TRBV7-3 with TRBJ1-2; tentative D call: TRBD1 (5 bases). The V and J ends lost 2 bases and 9 bases respectively, with 13 bases between them. In germline, CDR1 is SGHTA, CDR2 FQGTGA. The CDR3 sequence is 13 residues long. This chain's CDR3 is CASSLGDGSRYTF. DNA for the CDR3: TGTGCCAGCAGCTTAGGGGACGGGAGCCGCTACACCTTC.

The chain has TRBV7-2 and TRBJ2-5, with 15 bases lining up with TRBD2. Germline V gives CDR1 SGHTA, CDR2 FQGNSA. The CDR3 loop spans 17 amino acids. J gave up 4 bases and V 0 bases, and 3 bases lay outside the gene matches. The CDR3 spells CASSLAPGLAGGETQYF. The CDR3 DNA reads as TGTGCCAGCAGCTTAGCCCCGGGACTAGCGGGGGGAGAGACCCAGTACTTC.

This chain uses TRBV30 with TRBJ2-7; TRBD1 matches 9 bases. Per the germline V gene, CDR1 is GTSNPN and CDR2 is SVGIG (reference sequence). The CDR3 is 16 residues long. V gave up 2 bases and J gave up 6 bases; unmatched junction bases: 14. The DNA for the CDR3 is TGTGCCTGGAGTTATAACAGGGGGCTATTATCGGGCGAGCAGTACTTC. Residues: CAWSYNRGLLSGEQYF.

The J gene is TRBJ2-3, the V gene TRBV2; D is possibly TRBD1 (6 bases). CDR3 size: 12 residues. V dropped 5 bases and J dropped 7 bases, with 10 bases sitting between them. Looked up from germline, CDR1 is SNHLY and CDR2 is FYNNEI. The CDR3 nucleotides read TGTGCCAGCAGTCCTCAGGGGAATACGCAGTATTTT. It codes for CASSPQGNTQYF.

The chain uses TRBV11-2 and TRBJ2-2; maybe TRBD1 (5 bases). The ends were cut back, 5 bases at V and 5 bases at J, with 15 bases in the middle. This CDR3 has 15 amino acids. Germline V gives CDR1 SGHAT, CDR2 FQNNGV. The CDR3 loop reads CASSVSVQGTGELFF. The CDR3 DNA is TGTGCCAGCAGCGTATCGGTCCAGGGAACCGGGGAGCTGTTTTTT.

The chain couples TRBV11-2 to TRBJ2-7, with a possible D match to TRBD2 (5 bases). Trimming left V 5 bases short and J 7 bases short, with 12 bases between. The germline CDR1 and CDR2 sequences are SGHAT and FQNNGV. This CDR3 is built from 12 residues. CDR3 in amino acids: CASSATRGEQYF. CDR3 nucleotide sequence: TGTGCCAGCAGCGCGACCCGGGGAGAGCAGTACTTC. The full variable domain, with the rest looked up from reference TRBV11-2 and TRBJ2-7, is EAGVAQSPRYKIIEKRQSVAFWCNPISGHATLYWYQQILGQGPKLLIQFQNNGVVDDSQLPKDRFSAERLKGVDSTLKIQPAKLEDSAVYLCASSATRGEQYFGPGTRLTVT.

The chain recombines TRBV5-1 with TRBJ2-1; TRBD1 matches at 9 bases. The V gene's germline CDR1 is SGHRS and CDR2 YFSETQ. This CDR3 has 15 amino acids. J gave up 5 bases and V 4 bases, and 7 bases lay outside the gene matches. This CDR3 is CASSGTGQGNNEQFF. The DNA for the CDR3 is TGCGCCAGCAGCGGAACGGGACAGGGAAACAATGAGCAGTTCTTC.

The rearrangement joins TRBV28 to TRBJ1-1; maybe TRBD1 (6 bases). Trimming cost V 5 bases and J 8 bases, with 18 bases left between them. This CDR3 is 14 amino acids long. Germline CDR1 and CDR2: MDHEN and SYDVKM. The CDR3 loop is CASSPSLETGEAFF. For the CDR3, the DNA is TGTGCCAGCAGTCCCTCACTCGAGACAGGAGAAGCTTTCTTT.

The V call is TRBV11-2, the J call TRBJ2-7; the match to TRBD2 covers 12 bases. The CDR3 extends over 16 amino acids. Germline CDR1 reads SGHAT; CDR2 reads FQNNGV. The ends lost 4 bases at V and 2 bases at J; junction bases unmatched: 6. CDR3 residues: CASSSRRLAGAYEQYF. The CDR3 region has the DNA TGTGCCAGCAGCTCGCGAAGACTAGCGGGGGCCTACGAGCAGTACTTC.

The V call is TRBV7-9, the J call TRBJ1-1; D gene ambiguous. Germline V CDR1 and CDR2: SEHNR, FQNEAQ (reference sequence). The V end was cut by 0 bases, the J end by 6 bases, with 14 bases between. The CDR3 extends over 15 amino acids. The CDR3 reads CASSLAQARIPEAFF. The CDR3 DNA is TGTGCCAGCAGCTTAGCGCAAGCGAGGATCCCTGAAGCTTTCTTT.

The genes are TRBV30 and TRBJ2-7, with 8 bases fitting TRBD2. The CDR3 is 16 amino acids. Trimming took 0 bases from V and 4 from J; bases not matched to a gene: 11. The germline CDR1 and CDR2 sequences are GTSNPN and SVGIG (reference sequence). CDR3 in amino acids: CAWSVRRGGSLYEQYF. The CDR3 DNA sequence: TGTGCCTGGAGTGTACGACGGGGGGGGAGCCTATACGAGCAGTACTTC.